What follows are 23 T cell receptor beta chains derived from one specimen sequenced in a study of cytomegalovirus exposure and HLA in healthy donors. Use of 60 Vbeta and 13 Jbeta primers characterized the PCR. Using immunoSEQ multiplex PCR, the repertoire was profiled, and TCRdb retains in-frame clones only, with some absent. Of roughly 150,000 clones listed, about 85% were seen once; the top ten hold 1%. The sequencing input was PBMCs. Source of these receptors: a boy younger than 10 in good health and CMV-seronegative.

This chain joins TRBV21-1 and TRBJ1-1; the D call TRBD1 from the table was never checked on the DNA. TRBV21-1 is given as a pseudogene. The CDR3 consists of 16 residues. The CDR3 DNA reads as TGTGCCAGCAGCAAAGTGTCTGAACAGGGAAAGACTGAAGCTTTCTTT. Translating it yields CASSKVSEQGKTEAFF.

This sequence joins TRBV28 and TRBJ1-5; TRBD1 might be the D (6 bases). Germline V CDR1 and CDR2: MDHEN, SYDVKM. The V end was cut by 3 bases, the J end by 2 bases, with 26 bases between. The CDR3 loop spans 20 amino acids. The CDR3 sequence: CASSFPPRTASSSRNQPQHF. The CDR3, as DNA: TGTGCCAGCAGTTTCCCCCCCCGGACAGCCTCCTCGTCCCGCAATCAGCCCCAGCATTTT.

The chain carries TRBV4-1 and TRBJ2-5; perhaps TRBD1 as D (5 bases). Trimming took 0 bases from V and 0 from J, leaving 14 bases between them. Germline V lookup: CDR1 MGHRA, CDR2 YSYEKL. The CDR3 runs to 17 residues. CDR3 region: CASSQDQDNRYQETQYF. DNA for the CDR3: TGCGCCAGCAGCCAAGATCAGGACAACCGGTACCAAGAGACCCAGTACTTC.

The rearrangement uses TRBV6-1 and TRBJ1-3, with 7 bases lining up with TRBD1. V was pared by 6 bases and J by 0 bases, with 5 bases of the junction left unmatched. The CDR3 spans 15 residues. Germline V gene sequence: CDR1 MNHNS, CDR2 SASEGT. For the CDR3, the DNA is TGTGCCAGCAGACCTGACAGGGTCTCTGGAAACACCATATATTTT. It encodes CASRPDRVSGNTIYF.

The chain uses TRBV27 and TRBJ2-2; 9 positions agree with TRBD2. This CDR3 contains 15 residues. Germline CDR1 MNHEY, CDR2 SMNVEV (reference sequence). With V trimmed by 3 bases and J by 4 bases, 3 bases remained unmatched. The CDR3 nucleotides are TGTGCCAGCAGTTTCTATAGCGGGGGCACCGGGGAGCTGTTTTTT. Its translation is CASSFYSGGTGELFF.

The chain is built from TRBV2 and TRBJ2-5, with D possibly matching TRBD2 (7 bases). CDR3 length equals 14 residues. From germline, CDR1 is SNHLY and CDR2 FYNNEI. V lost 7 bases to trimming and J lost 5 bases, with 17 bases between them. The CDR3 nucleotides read TGTGCCAGCATTGAGTGGGGGGGCCGGGAGACCCAGTACTTC. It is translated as CASIEWGGRETQYF.

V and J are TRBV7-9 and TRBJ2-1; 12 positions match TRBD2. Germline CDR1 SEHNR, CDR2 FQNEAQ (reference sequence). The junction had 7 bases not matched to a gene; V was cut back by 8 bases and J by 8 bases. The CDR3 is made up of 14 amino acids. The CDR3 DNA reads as TGTGCCAGCGGCCAGACTAGCGGGAGCTATGAGCAGTTCTTC. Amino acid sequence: CASGQTSGSYEQFF.

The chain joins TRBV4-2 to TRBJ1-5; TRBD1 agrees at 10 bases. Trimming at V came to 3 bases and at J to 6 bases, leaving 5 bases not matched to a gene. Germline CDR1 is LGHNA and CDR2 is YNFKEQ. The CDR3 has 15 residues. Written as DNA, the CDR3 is TGTGCCAGCAGCCACGAGGACAGGGGGGGTCAGCCCCAGCATTTT. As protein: CASSHEDRGGQPQHF.

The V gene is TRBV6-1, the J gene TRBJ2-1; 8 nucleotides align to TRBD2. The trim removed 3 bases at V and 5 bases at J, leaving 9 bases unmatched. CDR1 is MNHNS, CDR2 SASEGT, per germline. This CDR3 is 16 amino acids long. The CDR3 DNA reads TGTGCCAGCAGTGAGCGGGTCCAGCGGGGGAACAATGAGCAGTTCTTC. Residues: CASSERVQRGNNEQFF.

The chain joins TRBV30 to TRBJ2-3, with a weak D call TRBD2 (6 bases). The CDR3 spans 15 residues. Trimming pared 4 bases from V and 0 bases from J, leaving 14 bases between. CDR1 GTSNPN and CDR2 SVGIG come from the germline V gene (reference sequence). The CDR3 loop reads CAWTLGGVSTDTQYF. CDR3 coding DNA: TGTGCCTGGACCCTAGGAGGGGTTAGCACAGATACGCAGTATTTT. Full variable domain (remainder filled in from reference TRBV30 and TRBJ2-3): SQTIHQWPATLVQPVGSPLSLECTVEGTSNPNLYWYRQAAGRGLQLLFYSVGIGQISSEVPQNLSASRPQDRQFILSSKKLLLSDSGFYLCAWTLGGVSTDTQYFGPGTRLTVL.

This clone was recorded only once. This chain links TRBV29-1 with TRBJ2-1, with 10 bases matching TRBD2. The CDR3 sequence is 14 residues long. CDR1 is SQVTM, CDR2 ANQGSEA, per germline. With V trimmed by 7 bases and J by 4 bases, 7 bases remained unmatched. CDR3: CSAKRTSGYNEQFF. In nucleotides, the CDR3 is TGCAGCGCTAAAAGGACTAGCGGTTACAATGAGCAGTTCTTC.

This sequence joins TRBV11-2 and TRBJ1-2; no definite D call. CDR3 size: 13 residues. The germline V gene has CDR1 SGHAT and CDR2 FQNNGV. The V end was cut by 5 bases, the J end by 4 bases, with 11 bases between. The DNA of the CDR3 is TGTGCCAGCAGCCAACGGGAGATCTATGGCTACACCTTC. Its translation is CASSQREIYGYTF. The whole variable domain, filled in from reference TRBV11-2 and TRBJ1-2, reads EAGVAQSPRYKIIEKRQSVAFWCNPISGHATLYWYQQILGQGPKLLIQFQNNGVVDDSQLPKDRFSAERLKGVDSTLKIQPAKLEDSAVYLCASSQREIYGYTFGSGTRLTVV.

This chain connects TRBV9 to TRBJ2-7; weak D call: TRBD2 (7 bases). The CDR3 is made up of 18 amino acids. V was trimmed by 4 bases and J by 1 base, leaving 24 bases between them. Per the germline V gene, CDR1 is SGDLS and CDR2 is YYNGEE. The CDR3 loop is CASSPRGGDRDISYEQYF. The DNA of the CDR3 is TGTGCCAGCAGCCCAAGAGGGGGGGACCGGGACATTTCCTACGAGCAGTACTTC.

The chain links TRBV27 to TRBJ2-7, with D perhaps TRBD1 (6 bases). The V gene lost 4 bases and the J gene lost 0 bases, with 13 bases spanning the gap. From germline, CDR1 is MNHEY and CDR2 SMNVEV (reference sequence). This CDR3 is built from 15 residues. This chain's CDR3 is CASSSGTLISYEQYF. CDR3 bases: TGTGCCAGCAGTTCCGGGACACTAATCTCCTACGAGCAGTACTTC.

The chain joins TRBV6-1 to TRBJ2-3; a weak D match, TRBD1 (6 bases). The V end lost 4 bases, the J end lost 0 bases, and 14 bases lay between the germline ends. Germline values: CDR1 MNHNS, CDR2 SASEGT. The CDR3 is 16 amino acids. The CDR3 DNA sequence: TGTGCCAGCAGTGGTGCGACAGGTTCTAGCACAGATACGCAGTATTTT. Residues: CASSGATGSSTDTQYF.

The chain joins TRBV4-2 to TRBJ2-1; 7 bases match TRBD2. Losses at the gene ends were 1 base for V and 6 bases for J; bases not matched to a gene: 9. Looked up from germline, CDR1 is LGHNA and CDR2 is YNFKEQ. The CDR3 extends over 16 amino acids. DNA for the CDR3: TGTGCCAGCAGCCAAGTCGCGGGAGCCGATCGCAATGAGCAGTTCTTC. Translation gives CASSQVAGADRNEQFF.

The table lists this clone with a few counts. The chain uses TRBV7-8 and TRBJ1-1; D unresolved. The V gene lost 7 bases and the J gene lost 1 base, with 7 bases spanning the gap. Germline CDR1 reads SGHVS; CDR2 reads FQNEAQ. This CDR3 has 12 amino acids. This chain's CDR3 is CASTARNTEAFF. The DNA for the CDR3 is TGTGCCAGCACCGCGAGGAACACTGAAGCTTTCTTT.

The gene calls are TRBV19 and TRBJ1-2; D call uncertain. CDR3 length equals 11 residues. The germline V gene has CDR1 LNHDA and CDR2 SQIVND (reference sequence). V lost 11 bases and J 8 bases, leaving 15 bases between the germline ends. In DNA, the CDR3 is TGTGCCGCAACAAGAGGGAACGGCTACACCTTC. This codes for CAATRGNGYTF.

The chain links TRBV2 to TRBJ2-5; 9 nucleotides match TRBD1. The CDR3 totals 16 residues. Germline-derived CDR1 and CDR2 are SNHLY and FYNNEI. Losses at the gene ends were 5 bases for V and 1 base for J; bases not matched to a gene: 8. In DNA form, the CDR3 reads TGTGCCAGCAGTCCAAGGGGACAGGGCGCCCAAGAGACCCAGTACTTC. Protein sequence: CASSPRGQGAQETQYF.

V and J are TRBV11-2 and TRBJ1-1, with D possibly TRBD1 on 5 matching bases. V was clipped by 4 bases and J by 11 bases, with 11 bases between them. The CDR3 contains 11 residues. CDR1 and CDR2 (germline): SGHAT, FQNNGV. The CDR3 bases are TGTGCCAGCAGCTCAGGGTTGTATGCTTTCTTT. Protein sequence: CASSSGLYAFF.

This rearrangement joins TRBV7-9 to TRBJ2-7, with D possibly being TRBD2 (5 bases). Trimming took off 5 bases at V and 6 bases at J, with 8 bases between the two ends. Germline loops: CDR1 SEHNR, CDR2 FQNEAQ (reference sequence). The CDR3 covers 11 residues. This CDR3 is CASSEGSEQYV. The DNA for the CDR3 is TGTGCCAGCAGCGAGGGAAGCGAGCAGTACGTC.

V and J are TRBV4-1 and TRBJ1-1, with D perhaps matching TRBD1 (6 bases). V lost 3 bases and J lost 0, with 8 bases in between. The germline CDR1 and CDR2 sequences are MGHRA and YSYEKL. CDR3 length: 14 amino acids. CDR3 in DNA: TGCGCCAGCAGCCAGCGACAGGTGAACACTGAAGCTTTCTTT. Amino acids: CASSQRQVNTEAFF.

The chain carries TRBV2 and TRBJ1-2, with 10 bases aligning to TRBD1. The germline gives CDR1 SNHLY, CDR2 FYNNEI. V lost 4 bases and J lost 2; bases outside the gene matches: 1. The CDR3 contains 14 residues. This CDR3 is CASSGTGGNYGYTF. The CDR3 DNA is TGTGCCAGCAGTGGGACAGGGGGGAACTATGGCTACACCTTC.